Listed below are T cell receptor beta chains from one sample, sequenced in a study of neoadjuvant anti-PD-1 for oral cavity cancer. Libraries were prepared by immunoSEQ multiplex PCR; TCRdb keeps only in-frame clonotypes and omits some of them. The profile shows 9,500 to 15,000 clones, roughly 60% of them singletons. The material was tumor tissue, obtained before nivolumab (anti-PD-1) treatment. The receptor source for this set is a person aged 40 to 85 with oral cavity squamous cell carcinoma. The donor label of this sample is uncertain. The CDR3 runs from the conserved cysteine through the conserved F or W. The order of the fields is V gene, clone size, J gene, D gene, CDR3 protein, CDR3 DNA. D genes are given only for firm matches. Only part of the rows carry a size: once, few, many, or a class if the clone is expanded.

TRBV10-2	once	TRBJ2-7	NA	CASSAGSGPYEQYF	TGCGCCAGCAGTGCTGGCAGCGGCCCCTACGAGCAGTACTTC
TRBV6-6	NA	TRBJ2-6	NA	CASSYNTGANVLTF	TGTGCCAGCAGTTACAATACCGGGGCCAACGTCCTGACTTTC
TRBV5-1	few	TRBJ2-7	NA	CASSLQPAYEQYF	TGCGCCAGCAGCTTGCAGCCGGCCTACGAGCAGTACTTC
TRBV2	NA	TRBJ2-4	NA	CASRVDSVENIQYF	TGTGCCAGCAGGGTCGACAGTGTAGAAAACATTCAGTACTTC
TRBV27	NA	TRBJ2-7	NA	CASGRYEQYF	TGTGCCAGCGGGCGATACGAGCAGTACTTC
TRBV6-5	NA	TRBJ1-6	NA	CASSYSTGYNSPLHF	TGTGCCAGCAGTTACTCCACAGGATATAATTCACCCCTCCACTTT
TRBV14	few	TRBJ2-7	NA	CASSQGSYRAIYEQYF	TGTGCCAGCAGCCAAGGTAGCTACAGGGCGATTTACGAGCAGTACTTC
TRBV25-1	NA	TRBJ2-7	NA	CASSVYELGEPQYF	TGTGCCAGCAGTGTTTACGAGTTGGGGGAACCGCAGTACTTC
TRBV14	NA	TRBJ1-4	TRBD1	CASSQAAGWTGYRKLFF	TGTGCCAGCAGCCAAGCGGCGGGCTGGACAGGGTACCGAAAACTGTTTTTT
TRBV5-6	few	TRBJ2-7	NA	CASSFAYEQYF	TGTGCCAGCAGCTTTGCCTACGAGCAGTACTTC
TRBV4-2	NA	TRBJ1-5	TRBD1	CASSLTTGEANQPQHF	TGTGCCAGCAGCCTTACTACAGGGGAGGCTAATCAGCCCCAGCATTTT
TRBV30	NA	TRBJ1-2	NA	CAWARDIYYGYTF	TGTGCCTGGGCCCGGGACATTTACTATGGCTACACCTTC
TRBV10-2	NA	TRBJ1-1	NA	CASTLTGGWTEAFF	TGCGCCAGCACCTTAACTGGGGGCTGGACTGAAGCTTTCTTT
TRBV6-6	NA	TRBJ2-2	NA	CASSYDSGTGELFF	TGTGCCAGCAGTTACGATAGTGGCACCGGGGAGCTGTTTTTT
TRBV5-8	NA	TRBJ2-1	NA	CASSLDSSYNEQFF	TGTGCCAGCAGCTTGGACAGTAGTTACAATGAGCAGTTCTTC
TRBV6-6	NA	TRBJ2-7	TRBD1	CASRGQGAPTYEQYF	TGTGCCAGCAGGGGACAGGGCGCGCCTACTTACGAGCAGTACTTC